Listed here are 27 T cell receptor beta chains from one sample, sequenced in a study of cytomegalovirus exposure and HLA in healthy donors. Measured with immunoSEQ multiplex PCR; TCRdb has only the in-frame clones, and not every one. The sample consists of roughly 140,000 clones, 85% to 90% of them appearing once. Specimen: PBMCs. The origin of the receptors is a woman between 18 and 30 years old in good health and CMV-seropositive.

The CDR3 nucleotides are TGTGCCAGCAGCGTAGGGGGGGAGAGCGAACAGTTCTTC. Its translation is CASSVGGESEQFF. The rearrangement uses TRBV9 and TRBJ2-1, with TRBD2 as a possible D gene (6 bases). Looked up from germline, CDR1 is SGDLS and CDR2 is YYNGEE. Trimming cost V 0 bases and J 13 bases, with 14 bases left between them. The CDR3 contains 13 residues.

V is TRBV18 and J is TRBJ2-1; D perhaps matches TRBD2 (5 bases). Germline V gives CDR1 KGHSH, CDR2 LQKENI. V lost 5 bases to trimming and J lost 4 bases, with 15 bases between them. The CDR3 has 15 amino acids. The CDR3 region has the DNA TGTGCCAGCTCATTATCTAGCCCTAATTACAATGAGCAGTTCTTC. It encodes CASSLSSPNYNEQFF.

The chain combines TRBV7-9 with TRBJ2-5; TRBD2 aligns across 7 bases. The length of the CDR3 is 13 residues. Unmatched junction bases numbered 3, after V lost 5 bases and J lost 3 bases. The germline V gene encodes CDR1 SEHNR and CDR2 FQNEAQ (reference sequence). The CDR3 reads CASSGGGEETQYF. Here the CDR3 DNA reads TGTGCCAGCAGCGGTGGGGGGGAAGAGACCCAGTACTTC.

The chain carries TRBV27 and TRBJ2-7; D gene unclear. This CDR3 is built from 11 residues. V gave up 5 bases and J gave up 5 bases, with 7 bases separating them. Germline V gene sequence: CDR1 MNHEY, CDR2 SMNVEV (reference sequence). The CDR3 bases are TGTGCCAGCAGTATCCGTAACGAGCAGTACTTC. This gives the protein CASSIRNEQYF.

This sequence joins TRBV5-1 and TRBJ2-1, with D possibly TRBD2 on 6 matching bases. Germline V gene sequence: CDR1 SGHRS, CDR2 YFSETQ. CDR3 size: 12 residues. Deletions cut 7 bases from V and 3 bases from J, with 8 bases between. In DNA form, the CDR3 reads TGCGCCAGCGGGGGGAACTACAATGAGCAGTTCTTC. This sequence encodes CASGGNYNEQFF.

CDR3 sequence: CASSFTSGNTGELFF. CDR3 coding DNA: TGTGCCAGCAGCTTTACTAGCGGTAACACCGGGGAGCTGTTTTTT. The chain employs TRBV7-2 and TRBJ2-2; 8 positions agree with TRBD2. CDR1 SGHTA and CDR2 FQGNSA come from the germline V gene. The CDR3 covers 15 residues. J was trimmed by 2 bases and V by 3 bases; bases with no gene match: 2.

The chain carries TRBV5-1 and TRBJ2-1; TRBD2 aligns across 16 bases. Germline lookup yields CDR1 SGHRS and CDR2 YFSETQ. This CDR3 is 17 amino acids long. With 4 bases clipped from V and 8 bases from J, the junction kept 9 bases outside the gene matches. CDR3 in DNA: TGCGCCAGCAGCAAAGGGACTAGCGGGAGGGTCACTTATGAGCAGTTCTTC. Translation: CASSKGTSGRVTYEQFF.

Concerning this clone: Other DNA sequences in the sample encode the same CDR3. CDR3 loop: CASSLQGYEQYF. CDR3 bases: TGTGCCAGCAGTCTTCAGGGGTACGAGCAGTACTTC. The V and J genes are TRBV28 and TRBJ2-7; the D gene is possibly TRBD1 (6 bases). CDR1 is MDHEN and CDR2 is SYDVKM in the germline V gene. CDR3 length: 12 amino acids. Trimming left V 5 bases short and J 4 bases short, with 9 bases between.

This rearrangement joins TRBV2 to TRBJ1-2; D is ambiguous. V gave up 1 base and J gave up 8 bases, with 20 bases separating them. Per germline, CDR1 SNHLY and CDR2 FYNNEI. This CDR3 contains 16 residues. CDR3 protein: CASSEVIGVTLNGYTF. DNA of the CDR3: TGTGCCAGCAGTGAAGTTATCGGGGTTACCCTTAACGGCTACACCTTC.

This sequence joins TRBV6-5 and TRBJ1-3, with D tentatively TRBD1 (5 bases). V shed 6 bases and J shed 0 bases, with 12 bases lying between them. The CDR3 extends over 15 amino acids. In germline, CDR1 is MNHEY, CDR2 SVGAGI. The CDR3 nucleotides read TGTGCCAGCAGCCGTACAGGTCACTCTGGAAACACCATATATTTT. It codes for CASSRTGHSGNTIYF.

This clone was found a few times. In DNA, the CDR3 is TGTGCCACCAGAGGGGCCTACAATGAGCAGTTCTTC. Its protein is CATRGAYNEQFF. The V gene is TRBV15, the J gene TRBJ2-1, with D possibly TRBD1 on 5 matching bases. Germline CDR1 is LNHNV and CDR2 is YYDKDF (reference sequence). This CDR3 has 12 residues. V shed 6 bases and J shed 2 bases, with 5 bases lying between them.

The rearrangement joins TRBV5-1 to TRBJ1-1, with D perhaps TRBD1 (6 bases). Germline CDR1 reads SGHRS; CDR2 reads YFSETQ. The CDR3 consists of 15 residues. Trimming took 3 bases from V and 7 from J, leaving 19 bases between them. CDR3 sequence (DNA): TGCGCCAGCAGCTCGCAGGGGCGGGAGGTACTTGAAGCTTTCTTT. Protein sequence: CASSSQGREVLEAFF.

The V call is TRBV2, the J call TRBJ2-5, with 11 bases identical to TRBD2. Germline CDR1 SNHLY, CDR2 FYNNEI. Losses at the gene ends were 3 bases for V and 7 bases for J; bases not matched to a gene: 13. CDR3 length: 17 residues. The CDR3 protein is CASSDDLGLAVLATQYF. The CDR3 DNA follows: TGTGCCAGCAGTGACGACTTGGGACTAGCGGTTCTGGCGACCCAGTACTTC.

This chain uses TRBV20-1 with TRBJ1-1, with 8 positions matching TRBD1. The germline gives CDR1 DFQATT, CDR2 SNEGSKA (reference sequence). CDR3 length: 11 amino acids. The V gene end was trimmed by 0 bases and the J gene end by 10 bases; junction bases not matched to a gene: 1. This CDR3 reads CSARETGAAFF. The CDR3 DNA is TGCAGTGCTAGAGAGACAGGGGCAGCTTTCTTT.

This clone was observed a single time. This sequence joins TRBV21-1 and TRBJ2-3; TRBD2, as called in the table, went unchecked against the DNA. TRBV21-1 is tagged as a pseudogene. The CDR3 runs 14 residues. DNA of the CDR3: TGTGCCAGCAGCAAAGTGGTCATACGGGAGGACCAGTATTTT. Residues: CASSKVVIREDQYF.

The chain carries TRBV15 and TRBJ2-2; D may be TRBD2 (5 bases). The CDR3 runs 15 residues. Germline V lookup: CDR1 LNHNV, CDR2 YYDKDF (reference sequence). The ends were cut back, 3 bases at V and 6 bases at J, with 14 bases in the middle. The CDR3 region is CATSSRRTTAGELFF. CDR3 nucleotide sequence: TGTGCCACCAGCAGCCGGAGGACCACGGCCGGGGAGCTGTTTTTT.

This clone came up once. V and J are TRBV11-2 and TRBJ1-1; perhaps TRBD1 as D (6 bases). This CDR3 comprises 15 residues. Germline assignment: CDR1 SGHAT and CDR2 FQNNGV. V was cut by 6 bases and J by 0 bases, with 14 bases left in between. The DNA for the CDR3 is TGTGCCAGCAGACAGGGCGGTGGGGTGAACACTGAAGCTTTCTTT. Its protein product is CASRQGGGVNTEAFF.

The chain employs TRBV30 and TRBJ2-6; 8 bases fit TRBD2. The CDR3 spans 16 residues. V gave up 7 bases and J gave up 1 base; unmatched junction bases: 9. Per germline, CDR1 GTSNPN and CDR2 SVGIG (reference sequence). CDR3 bases: TGTGCCTCTTATACTAGCGGTGTTTCTGGGGCCAACGTCCTGACTTTC. This codes for CASYTSGVSGANVLTF.

The V gene is TRBV7-3, the J gene TRBJ1-5; a possible D gene is TRBD1 (6 bases). Germline CDR1 SGHTA, CDR2 FQGTGA. CDR3 length: 18 residues. V was clipped by 5 bases and J by 2 bases, with 22 bases between them. The CDR3 DNA follows: TGTGCCAGCAGCCCTAAGGAGGTGGGGGCGCGTGGCAATCAGCCCCAGCATTTT. It codes for CASSPKEVGARGNQPQHF.

This chain uses TRBV11-3 with TRBJ1-1; D gene ambiguous. CDR1 is SGHNT and CDR2 is YENEEA in the germline V gene. V lost 1 base, J lost 3 bases, and 6 bases lay in between. The CDR3 is 13 amino acids. The CDR3 reads CASSLVLYTEAFF. The CDR3, as DNA: TGTGCCAGCAGCTTAGTACTTTACACTGAAGCTTTCTTT.

The chain has TRBV4-1 and TRBJ2-3; 12 bases line up with TRBD2. The CDR3 covers 18 residues. The germline CDR1 and CDR2 sequences are MGHRA and YSYEKL. V shed 0 bases and J 5 bases; nucleotides not matched to a gene: 9. CDR3 residues: CASSQDASGRALRDTQYF. The CDR3, as DNA: TGCGCCAGCAGCCAAGATGCTAGCGGGAGGGCCTTAAGAGATACGCAGTATTTT.

The chain links TRBV2 to TRBJ2-3, with 14 bases aligning to TRBD2. Trimming removed 7 bases from V and 0 bases from J; junction bases left unmatched: 9. The CDR3 has 18 residues. The germline gives CDR1 SNHLY, CDR2 FYNNEI. The CDR3 spells CASNQGLAGVTSTDTQYF. CDR3 coding DNA: TGTGCCAGCAATCAGGGACTAGCGGGAGTCACTAGCACAGATACGCAGTATTTT. The whole variable domain, filled in from reference TRBV2 and TRBJ2-3, reads EPEVTQTPSHQVTQMGQEVILRCVPISNHLYFYWYRQILGQKVEFLVSFYNNEISEKSEIFDDQFSVERPDGSNFTLKIRSTKLEDSAMYFCASNQGLAGVTSTDTQYFGPGTRLTVL.

This clone was detected a few times. The rearrangement links TRBV18 to TRBJ1-2; no reliable D call. V lost 3 bases to trimming and J lost 4 bases, with 6 bases between them. The germline gives CDR1 KGHSH, CDR2 LQKENI. The CDR3 is 12 residues long. Here the CDR3 reads CASSPDTYGYTF. The CDR3, as DNA: TGTGCCAGCTCACCTGACACCTATGGCTACACCTTC.

The CDR3, as DNA: TGTGCCAGCAGTTACTCTCAGGGTGACGCTGAAGCTTTCTTT. Its translation is CASSYSQGDAEAFF. The J gene is TRBJ1-1, the V gene TRBV6-6; a weak D match, TRBD1 (5 bases). CDR1 MNHNY and CDR2 SVGAGI come from the germline V gene (reference sequence). CDR3 length equals 14 residues. Trimming left V 0 bases short and J 6 bases short, with 11 bases between.

The chain links TRBV6-9 to TRBJ1-3; possibly TRBD1 for D (6 bases). V lost 5 bases and J lost 0, with 14 bases in between. The CDR3 has 16 amino acids. CDR1 is MNHGY, CDR2 SVAAGI, per germline. CDR3 DNA sequence: TGTGCCAGCAGTCGACCGGGACATCCCTCTGGAAACACCATATATTTT. Translated, it gives CASSRPGHPSGNTIYF.

V gene TRBV5-6 combines with J gene TRBJ2-3; D perhaps matches TRBD1 (6 bases). The V end lost 1 base, the J end lost 0 bases, and 9 bases lay between the germline ends. The germline V gene has CDR1 SGHDT and CDR2 YYEEEE. CDR3 length: 15 residues. The CDR3 reads CASSLQGRSTDTQYF. CDR3 coding DNA: TGTGCCAGCAGCTTGCAGGGGCGTAGCACAGATACGCAGTATTTT.

The chain couples TRBV6-1 to TRBJ2-7; maybe TRBD2 (6 bases). Germline V lookup: CDR1 MNHNS, CDR2 SASEGT. Trimming took off 6 bases at V and 7 bases at J, with 19 bases between the two ends. The CDR3 runs to 14 residues. For the CDR3, the DNA is TGTGCCAGCAGCCGGGACTGGTCCACGGGAGAGCAGTACTTC. It specifies CASSRDWSTGEQYF.